This paragraph covers one TCR beta chain sequence. This sample is part of a study of blood T cell repertoires in COVID-19. Background on the study: Whether acute or convalescent, the COVID-19 samples came from the United States, Italy and Spain. From T cells, B-cell-depleted T cells, or PBMCs came the material, which was cDNA or gDNA.

V was trimmed by 4 bases and J by 7 bases, leaving 12 bases between them. The CDR3 totals 13 residues. Per germline, CDR1 MNHNS and CDR2 SASEGT. Authors' processing steps: For nucleated cells, counts were estimated from reference gene primer amplification. The data were produced by immunoSEQ multiplex PCR, yet TCRdb's version contains in-frame clones alone and is incomplete. D and trimming were read from the DNA, whereas the V and J calls and clone size are those reported in that table. The sample yields around 70,000 clones, over 75% seen once. This sequence originates from a woman aged 80 or older with active or convalescent COVID-19. V and J are TRBV6-1 and TRBJ2-3; maybe TRBD2 (5 bases). Sequencing was done on a sample of peripheral blood. CDR3 amino acids: CASSGAALHTQYF. DNA for the CDR3: TGTGCCAGCAGTGGAGCGGCCCTCCATACGCAGTATTTT.